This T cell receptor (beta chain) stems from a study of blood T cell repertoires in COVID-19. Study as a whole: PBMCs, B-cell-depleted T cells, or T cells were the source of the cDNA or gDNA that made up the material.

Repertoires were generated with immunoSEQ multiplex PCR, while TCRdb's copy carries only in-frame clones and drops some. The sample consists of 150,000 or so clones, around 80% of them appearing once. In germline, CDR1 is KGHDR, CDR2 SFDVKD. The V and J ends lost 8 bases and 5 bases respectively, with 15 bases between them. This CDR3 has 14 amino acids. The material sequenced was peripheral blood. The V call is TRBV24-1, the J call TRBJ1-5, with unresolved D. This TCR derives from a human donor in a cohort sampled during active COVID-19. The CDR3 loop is CATMGAGSHQPQHF. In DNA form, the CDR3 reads TGTGCCACCATGGGAGCGGGAAGCCATCAGCCCCAGCATTTT.